This passage covers 19 T cell receptor beta chains from one sample sequenced in a study of T cell responses to AZD1222 COVID-19 vaccine. Generated by immunoSEQ multiplex PCR, the TCRdb table keeps only in-frame clones and is missing some. The table lists 190,000 or so clones, more than 75% of them singletons, with 25% to 30% in the top ten. The specimen was peripheral blood, collected 28 days after the second AZD1222 dose. These receptors were taken from an adult who received the AZD1222 COVID-19 vaccine.

V is TRBV2 and J is TRBJ2-5; 8 nucleotides agree with TRBD2. The CDR3 contains 16 residues. Germline CDR1 and CDR2: SNHLY and FYNNEI. The junction had 13 bases not matched to a gene; V was cut back by 5 bases and J by 5 bases. The CDR3 DNA reads TGTGCCAGCAGTTTCCTAAGCGGGAGAGGGGTGGAGACCCAGTACTTC. Translating gives CASSFLSGRGVETQYF. Drawing the rest from reference TRBV2 and TRBJ2-5, the complete variable domain is EPEVTQTPSHQVTQMGQEVILRCVPISNHLYFYWYRQILGQKVEFLVSFYNNEISEKSEIFDDQFSVERPDGSNFTLKIRSTKLEDSAMYFCASSFLSGRGVETQYFGPGTRLLVL.

This clone is a singleton in its sample. The chain has TRBV3-1 (or the pseudogene TRBV3-2) and TRBJ2-7; D not certain. CDR1 is LGHDT and CDR2 is YNNKEL in the germline V gene (reference sequence). Trimming took 0 bases from V and 5 from J, leaving 17 bases between them. There are 16 residues in the CDR3. As DNA, the CDR3 is TGTGCCAGCAGCCAAGATTTGGTTGTCGGGCGAAACGAGCAGTACTTC. This encodes CASSQDLVVGRNEQYF.

V and J are TRBV4-1 and TRBJ2-7, with D maybe TRBD2 (7 bases). This CDR3 has 15 amino acids. Per the germline V gene, CDR1 is MGHRA and CDR2 is YSYEKL. With 1 base removed from V and 2 bases from J, the gap between germline ends came to 12 bases. CDR3 DNA sequence: TGCGCCAGCAGCCAAGGAGGGGGGGCAGCCTACGAGCAGTACTTC. Its protein is CASSQGGGAAYEQYF.

The rearrangement joins TRBV3-1 (or the pseudogene TRBV3-2) to TRBJ1-5; maybe TRBD1 (6 bases). The CDR3 sequence is 16 residues long. Germline values: CDR1 LGHDT, CDR2 YNNKEL (reference sequence). Deletions cut 0 bases from V and 6 bases from J, with 15 bases between. The CDR3 sequence is CASSQDGGRGGQPQHF. The DNA for the CDR3 is TGTGCCAGCAGCCAAGATGGCGGCAGGGGAGGTCAGCCCCAGCATTTT.

The V gene is TRBV18, the J gene TRBJ2-5, with D perhaps matching TRBD1 (7 bases). CDR3 length equals 18 residues. Trimming removed 0 bases from V and 5 bases from J, with 22 bases in between. Germline loops: CDR1 KGHSH, CDR2 LQKENI. The CDR3 bases are TGTGCCAGCTCACCACCGCGGGACAGCCTACTTTCCGGGGAGACCCAGTACTTC. Translation gives CASSPPRDSLLSGETQYF.

The rearrangement uses TRBV25-1 and TRBJ2-7, with D possibly being TRBD1 (6 bases). CDR1 is MGHDK, CDR2 SYGVNS, per germline. The CDR3 is 16 residues long. Trimming removed 2 bases at V and 3 bases at J, with 17 bases between. The CDR3 region has the DNA TGTGCCAGCAGTGAACTCTCGACCGGGACACACTACGAGCAGTACTTC. Translating it yields CASSELSTGTHYEQYF.

The CDR3 DNA follows: TGTGCCATCAGTGAACAGGACTGGGGCGAGCAGTACTTC. It yields the protein CAISEQDWGEQYF. The chain combines TRBV10-3 with TRBJ2-7; either TRBD1 or TRBD2 may supply D (5 bases each). V lost 3 bases to trimming and J lost 6 bases, with 12 bases between them. The germline gives CDR1 ENHRY, CDR2 SYGVKD. The CDR3 runs 13 residues.

The chain links TRBV6-6 to TRBJ1-5, with 10 bases matching TRBD1. The V and J ends lost 5 bases and 2 bases, in that order; junction bases with no gene match: 9. The CDR3 loop spans 17 amino acids. From germline, CDR1 is MNHNY and CDR2 SVGAGI (reference sequence). The CDR3 protein is CASSPLGGTGGNQPQHF. DNA of the CDR3: TGTGCCAGCAGTCCCCTCGGGGGGACAGGGGGCAATCAGCCCCAGCATTTT.

The chain has TRBV5-5 and TRBJ2-3; D tentatively fits TRBD1 or TRBD2 (6 bases each). CDR3 size: 14 residues. Trimming cost V 0 bases and J 6 bases, with 11 bases left between them. CDR1 and CDR2 (germline): SGHKS, YYEKEE (reference sequence). The CDR3, as DNA: TGTGCCAGCAGCTTGGATGGAGGGGGGGATACGCAGTATTTT. This gives the protein CASSLDGGGDTQYF.

The chain carries TRBV6-2 or TRBV6-3 and TRBJ2-5, with 12 bases matching TRBD1. The CDR3 extends over 15 amino acids. The V and J ends lost 2 bases and 4 bases, in that order; junction bases with no gene match: 2. Germline V gene data show CDR1 as MNHEY and CDR2 as SVGEGT. The CDR3 reads CASSYGDRGRETQYF. The CDR3 coding sequence is TGTGCCAGCAGTTACGGGGACAGGGGGCGAGAGACCCAGTACTTC.

This rearrangement joins TRBV7-2 to TRBJ2-7, with D unclear. The CDR3 loop spans 13 amino acids. Deletions cut 5 bases from V and 6 bases from J, with 14 bases between. The germline CDR1 and CDR2 sequences are SGHTA and FQGNSA. The CDR3 reads CASSPGVEFEQYF. DNA for the CDR3: TGTGCCAGCAGCCCTGGGGTGGAGTTCGAGCAGTACTTC.

This rearrangement joins TRBV14 to TRBJ2-5; D not certain. V was cut by 5 bases and J by 2 bases, with 6 bases left in between. Germline V lookup: CDR1 SGHDN, CDR2 FVKESK. CDR3 length equals 12 residues. The CDR3 loop is CASSSAQETQYF. As DNA, the CDR3 is TGTGCCAGCAGCTCAGCACAAGAGACCCAGTACTTC.

The rearrangement links TRBV28 to TRBJ1-4; no firm D call. Germline CDR1 is MDHEN and CDR2 is SYDVKM. CDR3 size: 13 residues. V lost 4 bases and J 7 bases, leaving 10 bases between the germline ends. CDR3 residues: CASSYGPGEKLFF. CDR3 nucleotide sequence: TGTGCCAGCAGTTACGGCCCGGGTGAAAAACTGTTTTTT.

The CDR3 here is CASTAGAQGPYGYTF. In DNA form, the CDR3 reads TGCGCCAGCACCGCCGGGGCCCAGGGGCCCTATGGCTACACCTTC. The chain joins TRBV5-1 to TRBJ1-2; tentatively, D is TRBD1 (6 bases). The germline V gene has CDR1 SGHRS and CDR2 YFSETQ. V was trimmed by 6 bases and J by 4 bases, leaving 19 bases between them. The CDR3 spans 15 residues. Based on the CDR3 plus reference TRBV5-1 and TRBJ1-2, the full variable domain is KAGVTQTPRYLIKTRGQQVTLSCSPISGHRSVSWYQQTPGQGLQFLFEYFSETQRNKGNFPGRFSGRQFSNSRSEMNVSTLELGDSALYLCASTAGAQGPYGYTFGSGTRLTVV.

The chain carries TRBV6-5 and TRBJ2-7; D tentatively reads TRBD1 or TRBD2 (7 bases each). Germline-derived CDR1 and CDR2 are MNHEY and SVGAGI. The CDR3 length is 13 residues. The germline V and J ends were trimmed by 6 bases and 6 bases, with 15 bases remaining between them. CDR3 in amino acids: CASSAVRGGEQYF. The CDR3 DNA sequence: TGTGCCAGCAGCGCCGTCAGGGGGGGCGAGCAGTACTTC.

The V gene is TRBV7-2, the J gene TRBJ1-4; possible D gene TRBD1, 5 bases. Germline values: CDR1 SGHTA, CDR2 FQGNSA. Trimming took 2 bases from V and 4 from J, leaving 11 bases between them. The CDR3 has 15 amino acids. The DNA for the CDR3 is TGTGCCAGCAGCTTAACAGGAACCTATAATGAAAAACTGTTTTTT. Residues: CASSLTGTYNEKLFF.

The V gene is TRBV7-3, the J gene TRBJ2-1; D is undetermined. The CDR3 runs 15 residues. Trimming cost V 4 bases and J 0 bases, with 10 bases left between them. CDR1 and CDR2 from the germline V gene are SGHTA and FQGTGA. The CDR3: CASSYSGNSYNEQFF. CDR3 DNA: TGTGCCAGCAGCTACTCGGGTAACTCCTACAATGAGCAGTTCTTC.

This chain connects TRBV5-1 to TRBJ1-2; 7 bases are shared with TRBD1. Germline V lookup: CDR1 SGHRS, CDR2 YFSETQ. This CDR3 region has 17 residues. V shed 3 bases and J 8 bases; nucleotides not matched to a gene: 19. The CDR3 reads CASSSLRQGSQVGGYTF. In DNA, the CDR3 is TGCGCCAGCAGCTCACTCAGACAGGGTTCACAAGTGGGCGGCTACACCTTC.

The rearrangement uses TRBV5-4 and TRBJ1-2, with 7 bases identical to TRBD1. Germline values: CDR1 SGHNT, CDR2 YYREEE (reference sequence). The V gene end was trimmed by 2 bases and the J gene end by 2 bases; junction bases not matched to a gene: 9. The CDR3 covers 16 residues. DNA of the CDR3: TGTGCCAGCAGCTTAATGGGACAGAAAAAAAACTATGGCTACACCTTC. Amino acids: CASSLMGQKKNYGYTF.